This T cell receptor beta chain was found in a study of PD-L1 blockade in urothelial cancer. As for the study in general: About 90% of the 29 patients were men with bladder-origin urothelial cancer. Patients had undergone 0 to 3 prior chemotherapy regimens. T cells numbered a median of approximately 140,000 in the blood samples.

On this clone itself: Other nucleotide sequences in the sample specify the same CDR3.

The time point was: peripheral blood 6 weeks after treatment start. The ends lost 1 base at V and 8 bases at J; junction bases unmatched: 23. This CDR3 comprises 21 residues. Germline V gene data show CDR1 as MDHEN and CDR2 as SYDVKM. Every PCR got spiked synthetic TCR analog templates. Some clones are missing from TCRdb's copy, which holds only in-frame ones; the method was immunoSEQ multiplex PCR. The sample consists of 48,000 or so clones, about four fifths of them appearing once. This sequence originates from a man in his sixties or seventies with urothelial cancer. The chain has TRBV28 and TRBJ2-4; 10 bases map to TRBD2. This material consisted of PBMCs, taken around atezolizumab (anti-PD-L1) treatment. CDR3 protein: CASSLSRLSSGLAGVADIQYF. CDR3 bases: TGTGCCAGCAGTTTATCCCGCCTTTCCTCCGGCCTAGCGGGAGTGGCGGACATTCAGTACTTC.